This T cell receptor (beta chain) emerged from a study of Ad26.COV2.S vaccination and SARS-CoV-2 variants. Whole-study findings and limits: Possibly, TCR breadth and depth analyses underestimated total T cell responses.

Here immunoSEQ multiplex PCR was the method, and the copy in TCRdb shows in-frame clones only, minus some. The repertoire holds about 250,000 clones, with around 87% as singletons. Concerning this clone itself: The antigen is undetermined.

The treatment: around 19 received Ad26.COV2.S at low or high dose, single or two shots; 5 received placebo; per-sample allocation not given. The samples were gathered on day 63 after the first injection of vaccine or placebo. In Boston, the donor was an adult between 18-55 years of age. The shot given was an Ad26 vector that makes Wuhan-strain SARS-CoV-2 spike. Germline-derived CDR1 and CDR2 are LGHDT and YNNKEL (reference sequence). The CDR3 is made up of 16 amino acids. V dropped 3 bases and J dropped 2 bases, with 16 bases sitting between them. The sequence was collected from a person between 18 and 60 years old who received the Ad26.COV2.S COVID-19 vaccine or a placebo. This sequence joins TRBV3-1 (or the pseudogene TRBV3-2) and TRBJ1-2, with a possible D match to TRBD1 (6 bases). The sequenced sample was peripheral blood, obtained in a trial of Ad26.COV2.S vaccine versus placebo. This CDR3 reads CASSHSAGARNYGYTF. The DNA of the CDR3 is TGTGCCAGCAGCCATTCGGCGGGGGCAAGGAACTATGGCTACACCTTC.